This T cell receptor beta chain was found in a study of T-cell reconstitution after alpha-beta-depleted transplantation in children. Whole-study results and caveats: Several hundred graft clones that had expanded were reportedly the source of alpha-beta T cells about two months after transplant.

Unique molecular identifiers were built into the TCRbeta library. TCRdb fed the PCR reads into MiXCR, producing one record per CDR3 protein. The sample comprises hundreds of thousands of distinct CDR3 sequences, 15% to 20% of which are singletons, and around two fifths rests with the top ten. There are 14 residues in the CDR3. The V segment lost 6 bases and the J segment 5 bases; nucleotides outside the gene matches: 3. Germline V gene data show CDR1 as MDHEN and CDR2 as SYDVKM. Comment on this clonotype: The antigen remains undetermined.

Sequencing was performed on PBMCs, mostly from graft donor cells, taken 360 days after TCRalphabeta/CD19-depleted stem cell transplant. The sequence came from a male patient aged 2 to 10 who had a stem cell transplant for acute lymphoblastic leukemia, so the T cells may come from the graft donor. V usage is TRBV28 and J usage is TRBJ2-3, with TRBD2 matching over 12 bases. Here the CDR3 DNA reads TGTGCCAGCAGGGCTAGCGGGAGGGGAGATACGCAGTATTTT. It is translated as CASRASGRGDTQYF.